The present TCR beta chain was sequenced within a study of pediatric ulcerative colitis. Study details: Ulcerative colitis patients had pancolitis or left-sided colitis, with confirming histology. Study conclusions and caveats: Compared with controls, ulcerative colitis showed greater blood-rectum clone sharing. Clonal expansions reduced rectal repertoire diversity in acute severe colitis.

The CDR3 contains 13 residues. Trimming left V 3 bases short and J 1 base short, with 6 bases between. Looked up from germline, CDR1 is SGDLS and CDR2 is YYNGEE. No immunosuppressive drugs were given to ulcerative colitis patients before diagnostic colonoscopy. Some clones are missing from TCRdb's copy, which holds only in-frame ones; the method was immunoSEQ multiplex PCR. Of 59,000 or so clones listed, 77% are singletons. About this clone itself: Its antigen is not known.

The chain links TRBV9 to TRBJ2-3, with D tentatively TRBD2 (5 bases). What was sequenced was blood. The sequence derives from a boy aged 5-17 years with moderate ulcerative colitis. The CDR3: CASSEGGTDTQYF. DNA for the CDR3: TGTGCCAGCAGCGAGGGAGGCACAGATACGCAGTATTTT.